A selection of T cell receptor beta chains follows, all from one sample in a study of cytomegalovirus exposure and HLA in healthy donors. Profiled with immunoSEQ multiplex PCR; TCRdb holds only in-frame clones, not every one. The table includes 200,000 or so clones, more than 70% detected once. Sequenced material: PBMCs. Every receptor here comes from a boy younger than 18 in good health and CMV-seronegative. CDR3s include the opening cysteine and the closing phenylalanine or tryptophan. The D gene is left open where the match is weak.

j_call,d_call,v_call,cdr3_aa
TRBJ2-1,NA,TRBV30,CAWDRSSYNEQFF
TRBJ1-6,TRBD1,TRBV18,CASSPYRGQDSPLHF
TRBJ1-1,TRBD1,TRBV6-6,CASRQGEGEAFF
TRBJ2-2,TRBD1,TRBV9,CASTTGEYAGELFF
TRBJ1-2,NA,TRBV30,CAWSVQIFPGSRFSGDTF
TRBJ1-6,TRBD1,TRBV11-3,CASSETGTSPLHF
TRBJ2-3,TRBD2,TRBV27,CASNTRADRLAGITDTQYF
TRBJ2-1,NA,TRBV4-1,CASSHPHNPLAQESYNEQFF
TRBJ1-2,NA,TRBV28,CASTGGKGLRGYTF
TRBJ1-2,NA,TRBV11-2,CASSSKRIPPGGEYGYTF
TRBJ2-7,NA,TRBV20-1,CSAATGGEQYF
TRBJ2-2,TRBD2,TRBV9,CASSVRRTSGNTGELFF
TRBJ2-6,NA,TRBV19,CASTHLDRADSGANVLTF
TRBJ1-1,TRBD1,TRBV2,CASSYPDRGGVVLTEAFF
TRBJ2-7,NA,TRBV7-8,CASSRGRLEQYF
TRBJ1-2,NA,TRBV29-1,CSVYTFNYGYTF
TRBJ2-1,TRBD1,TRBV14,CASSQDLWTGRHEQFF
TRBJ2-2,NA,TRBV5-6,CASTGLLTGELFF
TRBJ2-7,TRBD2,TRBV15,CATSRDRLAEGYF
TRBJ2-5,TRBD1,TRBV7-9,CASSQQGYGVETQYF
TRBJ2-1,TRBD1,TRBV20-1,CSATERGRHFF
TRBJ2-7,TRBD1,TRBV4-1,CASSRLRQGGYYEQYF
TRBJ1-1,NA,TRBV18,CASSPATVEAFF
TRBJ1-6,NA,TRBV6-5,CASSWGDAYTNSPLHF
TRBJ2-1,TRBD2,TRBV5-6,CASRQAGGYNEQFF
TRBJ1-1,NA,TRBV28,CASSPRQVIMNTEAFF
TRBJ2-3,NA,TRBV7-9,CASSFIRDTDTQYF
TRBJ2-4,NA,TRBV5-1,CASSYLGGEGNIQYF
TRBJ1-5,NA,TRBV30,CAWSVSRAGNQPQHF
TRBJ1-4,NA,TRBV7-2,CASSFGVLDEKLFF
TRBJ2-1,TRBD2,TRBV5-1,CASSRLAGESSYNEQFF
TRBJ1-1,NA,TRBV30,CAWSVGSEAFF
TRBJ1-2,NA,TRBV27,CASSLFAGSNYGYTF
TRBJ1-1,TRBD1,TRBV30,CAWRIRGVAEAFF
TRBJ1-1,NA,TRBV5-1,CASSFEGVTEAFF
TRBJ1-2,NA,TRBV27,CASRKRVANYGYTF
TRBJ1-2,NA,TRBV30,CAWKHTGAYGYTF
TRBJ2-3,NA,TRBV29-1,CSATGSTDTQYF
TRBJ1-4,NA,TRBV5-4,CASSLAFSSEKLFF
TRBJ2-1,NA,TRBV11-2,CASSFLPTANEQFF
TRBJ2-7,NA,TRBV21-1,CASSKQTPGQGGSYF
TRBJ1-1,NA,TRBV30,CAWRYSENTEAFF
TRBJ2-7,TRBD1,TRBV2,CASRAGTGLNEQYF
TRBJ2-2,TRBD2,TRBV7-3,CASSLKRLAGAGDTGELFF
TRBJ2-3,NA,TRBV27,CASSLGQNTQYF
TRBJ1-2,NA,TRBV5-4,CASSLVGASGGYTF
TRBJ2-7,NA,TRBV9,CASSVDPTGTYEQYF
TRBJ1-2,NA,TRBV29-1,CSVEDRSVKYGYTF
TRBJ2-7,TRBD2,TRBV4-3,CASSQTGGTYEQYF
TRBJ1-2,TRBD1,TRBV6-1,CASSEWTGANYGYTF
TRBJ1-1,NA,TRBV6-5,CASSYKNTEAFF
TRBJ2-3,NA,TRBV28,CASSSAGFTDTQYF